The 26 T cell receptor beta chains below come from one sample, sequenced in a study of siplizumab effects on memory and regulatory T cells. Clones were read by immunoSEQ multiplex PCR, and TCRdb kept only the in-frame ones, dropping some. The sample records 90,000 to 120,000 clones, roughly 94% being singletons. Sequencing was carried out using Tregs sorted from blood. All receptors come from a human donor in good health.

The rearrangement uses TRBV6-5 and TRBJ1-2, with unresolved D. The ends were cut back, 10 bases at V and 4 bases at J, with 13 bases in the middle. The V gene's germline CDR1 is MNHEY and CDR2 SVGAGI. This CDR3 is built from 12 residues. The CDR3 DNA is TGTGCCACCCATCTGCAGTCCTATGGCTACACCTTC. Protein sequence: CATHLQSYGYTF.

The chain couples TRBV5-4 to TRBJ1-4; TRBD1 agrees at 9 bases. The CDR3 sequence is 15 residues long. With 0 bases clipped from V and 5 bases from J, the junction kept 2 bases outside the gene matches. From germline, CDR1 is SGHNT and CDR2 YYREEE (reference sequence). The chain's CDR3 is CASSLGGQGNEKLFF. The CDR3 coding sequence is TGTGCCAGCAGCTTGGGGGGACAGGGAAATGAAAAACTGTTTTTT.

J is TRBJ1-1 and V is TRBV5-1; no clear D gene. The V gene lost 1 base and the J gene lost 10 bases, with 11 bases spanning the gap. CDR1 is SGHRS, CDR2 YFSETQ, per germline. The length of the CDR3 is 12 residues. The CDR3: CASSLLRGRAFF. Here the CDR3 DNA reads TGCGCCAGCAGCTTGTTGCGGGGAAGAGCTTTCTTT.

This clone was counted between two and nine times. The chain employs TRBV12-5 and TRBJ1-1; unclear D gene. The V gene's germline CDR1 is LGHNT and CDR2 FRNRAP. The CDR3 has 12 residues. Trimming cost V 3 bases and J 5 bases, with 7 bases left between them. For the CDR3, the DNA is TGTGCTAGTGGTTTAGCCGGGACTGAAGCTTTCTTT. This gives the protein CASGLAGTEAFF.

The chain has TRBV19 and TRBJ2-7, with D perhaps given as TRBD1 or TRBD2 (5 bases each). CDR1 and CDR2 from the germline V gene are LNHDA and SQIVND (reference sequence). CDR3 size: 16 residues. V lost 3 bases, J lost 2 bases, and 17 bases lay in between. CDR3 nucleotides: TGTGCCAGTAGTATTGTAAGCCCGGGACCGCCCTACGAGCAGTACTTC. Translating it yields CASSIVSPGPPYEQYF.

The gene calls are TRBV19 and TRBJ2-1; D unresolved. This CDR3 is 15 amino acids long. The V end lost 3 bases, the J end lost 5 bases, and 14 bases lay between the germline ends. Germline CDR1 and CDR2: LNHDA and SQIVND (reference sequence). CDR3 sequence (DNA): TGTGCCAGTAGTATCATGGTACAGATGAACAATGAGCAGTTCTTC. Translated, it gives CASSIMVQMNNEQFF.

This clone showed up just once. The chain couples TRBV5-1 to TRBJ2-3; D gene unclear. The CDR3 runs 14 residues. V lost 0 bases and J 4 bases, leaving 9 bases between the germline ends. Germline CDR1 SGHRS, CDR2 YFSETQ. The CDR3: CASSLGGDADTQYF. CDR3 bases: TGCGCCAGCAGCTTGGGTGGTGACGCAGATACGCAGTATTTT. The full variable domain, completed using reference TRBV5-1 and TRBJ2-3, is KAGVTQTPRYLIKTRGQQVTLSCSPISGHRSVSWYQQTPGQGLQFLFEYFSETQRNKGNFPGRFSGRQFSNSRSEMNVSTLELGDSALYLCASSLGGDADTQYFGPGTRLTVL.

This chain uses TRBV19 with TRBJ2-4, with TRBD2 matching over 9 bases. The V and J ends lost 5 bases and 15 bases, in that order; junction bases with no gene match: 17. CDR1 and CDR2 (germline): LNHDA, SQIVND (reference sequence). The CDR3 is 15 amino acids. DNA of the CDR3: TGTGCCAGTAGTCTGGAGGCTAGCGGGAACCTCTATCCGTACTTC. Translating it yields CASSLEASGNLYPYF. The whole variable domain, filled in from reference TRBV19 and TRBJ2-4, reads DGGITQSPKYLFRKEGQNVTLSCEQNLNHDAMYWYRQDPGQGLRLIYYSQIVNDFQKGDIAEGYSVSREKKESFPLTVTSAQKNPTAFYLCASSLEASGNLYPYFGAGTRLSVL.

The chain links TRBV20-1 to TRBJ2-3, with D unresolved. Germline lookup yields CDR1 DFQATT and CDR2 SNEGSKA (reference sequence). The CDR3 runs to 11 residues. The germline V and J ends were trimmed by 3 bases and 9 bases, with 10 bases remaining between them. The CDR3: CSASAAGTQYF. The CDR3 DNA sequence: TGCAGTGCTAGTGCCGCCGGAACGCAGTATTTT.

The CDR3 protein is CASSYRGGEQYF. DNA of the CDR3: TGTGCCAGCAGTTACCGGGGCGGGGAGCAGTACTTC. The gene calls are TRBV6-5 and TRBJ2-7; tentatively, D is TRBD1 or TRBD2 (5 bases each). Trimming cost V 2 bases and J 7 bases, with 9 bases left between them. CDR3 size: 12 residues. CDR1 MNHEY and CDR2 SVGAGI come from the germline V gene.

The chain combines TRBV20-1 with TRBJ2-7; D not resolved. The V end lost 5 bases, the J end lost 4 bases, and 9 bases lay between the germline ends. The germline CDR1 and CDR2 sequences are DFQATT and SNEGSKA (reference sequence). The length of the CDR3 is 11 residues. CDR3 DNA sequence: TGCAGTGCTGGACCTCTTTACGAGCAGTACTTC. Its protein product is CSAGPLYEQYF.

The chain combines TRBV29-1 with TRBJ2-7; D perhaps matches TRBD2 (5 bases). The CDR3 totals 16 residues. CDR1 SQVTM and CDR2 ANQGSEA come from the germline V gene. V was pared by 0 bases and J by 4 bases, with 19 bases between. The CDR3 DNA reads TGCAGCGTTGAAGATCGCATCGCAGGACTTGCGTACGAGCAGTACTTC. This codes for CSVEDRIAGLAYEQYF.

The chain is built from TRBV1 and TRBJ1-2; the table's D call, TRBD1, has no DNA check behind it. TRBV1 is marked as a pseudogene. The CDR3 contains 17 residues. The CDR3 protein is CTSSQNTFRDIGYGYTF. CDR3 nucleotide sequence: TGCACCAGCAGCCAAAACACGTTCCGGGACATCGGCTATGGCTACACCTTC.

The rearrangement uses TRBV2 and TRBJ1-1, with no clear D. The CDR3 is 15 residues long. Deletions cut 8 bases from V and 4 bases from J, with 20 bases between. Germline CDR1 reads SNHLY; CDR2 reads FYNNEI. Written as DNA, the CDR3 is TGTGCCAGCTCGAGGGATAGGGCAGTTTTCACTGAAGCTTTCTTT. Residues: CASSRDRAVFTEAFF.

The chain combines TRBV5-1 with TRBJ2-5, with TRBD1 matching 8 bases. V lost 0 bases, J lost 9 bases, and 10 bases stayed unmatched. Germline V gene data show CDR1 as SGHRS and CDR2 as YFSETQ. The CDR3 covers 15 residues. The CDR3 region has the DNA TGCGCCAGCAGCTTGGACGCAGGGGGCCGGCTGTCCCAGTACTTC. It specifies CASSLDAGGRLSQYF. Filled out from reference TRBV5-1 and TRBJ2-5, the complete variable domain reads KAGVTQTPRYLIKTRGQQVTLSCSPISGHRSVSWYQQTPGQGLQFLFEYFSETQRNKGNFPGRFSGRQFSNSRSEMNVSTLELGDSALYLCASSLDAGGRLSQYFGPGTRLLVL.

The chain recombines TRBV2 with TRBJ1-1; D remains unclear. Germline CDR1 and CDR2: SNHLY and FYNNEI. Trimming shortened V by 4 bases and J by 1 base, and 7 bases separated the two germline ends. The CDR3 runs to 13 residues. The DNA for the CDR3 is TGTGCCAGCAGTGGGGCAGAGAACACTGAAGCTTTCTTT. Protein product: CASSGAENTEAFF.

The chain couples TRBV28 to TRBJ1-6; D is perhaps TRBD1 (6 bases). The CDR3 is 15 amino acids. Trimming took off 3 bases at V and 7 bases at J, with 13 bases between the two ends. From germline, CDR1 is MDHEN and CDR2 SYDVKM. In nucleotides, the CDR3 is TGTGCCAGCAGTTTTAGGGGGTACAACAATTCACCCCTCCACTTT. Its translation: CASSFRGYNNSPLHF.

The chain joins TRBV19 to TRBJ2-7, with 7 bases fitting TRBD2. The length of the CDR3 is 14 residues. The V and J ends lost 1 base and 3 bases, in that order; junction bases with no gene match: 3. From germline, CDR1 is LNHDA and CDR2 SQIVND (reference sequence). In DNA, the CDR3 is TGTGCCAGTAGTATAGCGGGAGGAAGCTACGAGCAGTACTTC. Translation: CASSIAGGSYEQYF.

The chain carries TRBV5-1 and TRBJ2-7; D possibly corresponds to TRBD1 (6 bases). With 0 bases removed from V and 5 bases from J, the gap between germline ends came to 12 bases. Germline assignment: CDR1 SGHRS and CDR2 YFSETQ. This CDR3 is 14 amino acids long. Here the CDR3 DNA reads TGCGCCAGCAGCTTGGGATCAGGGGTAGACGAGCAGTACTTC. Residues: CASSLGSGVDEQYF.

This chain uses TRBV9 with TRBJ1-4; D gene unclear. Germline CDR1 reads SGDLS; CDR2 reads YYNGEE. This CDR3 is 14 amino acids long. V was clipped by 3 bases and J by 4 bases, with 10 bases between them. Here the CDR3 reads CASSATGSNEKLFF. Written as DNA, the CDR3 is TGTGCCAGCAGCGCCACCGGGAGTAATGAAAAACTGTTTTTT.

The V call is TRBV7-2, the J call TRBJ1-1; D uncertain. Trimming removed 3 bases at V and 7 bases at J, with 6 bases between. This CDR3 comprises 11 residues. The germline gives CDR1 SGHTA, CDR2 FQGNSA. The CDR3 reads CASSLRHEAFF. CDR3 bases: TGTGCCAGCAGCTTGAGGCATGAAGCTTTCTTT.

The chain has TRBV25-1 and TRBJ1-3, with D maybe TRBD1 (5 bases). CDR1 and CDR2 from the germline V gene are MGHDK and SYGVNS. CDR3 length equals 18 residues. Trimming removed 2 bases from V and 4 bases from J, with 21 bases in between. The CDR3 nucleotides read TGTGCCAGCAGTGAAGGGTCGATGTTTCTTGGGGGAGGAAACACCATATATTTT. Encoded protein: CASSEGSMFLGGGNTIYF.

This chain connects TRBV14 to TRBJ2-5, with TRBD2 matching over 9 bases. Germline values: CDR1 SGHDN, CDR2 FVKESK. The CDR3 length is 16 residues. Trimming took 4 bases from V and 7 from J; bases not matched to a gene: 13. The DNA for the CDR3 is TGTGCCAGCAGCCCTGGATATGCGGGAGGGCTGGGGACCCAGTACTTC. Translation: CASSPGYAGGLGTQYF.

The chain employs TRBV11-2 and TRBJ1-2; D not certain. The germline V and J ends were trimmed by 5 bases and 5 bases, with 24 bases remaining between them. Germline V CDR1 and CDR2: SGHAT, FQNNGV. The CDR3 length is 17 residues. The DNA for the CDR3 is TGTGCCAGCAGCGGAGGCGTCTTGGGCTACCCCTTGTATGGCTACACCTTC. Translated: CASSGGVLGYPLYGYTF.

This chain joins TRBV7-9 and TRBJ2-3, with D possibly being TRBD1 or TRBD2 (5 bases each). V lost 5 bases, J lost 0 bases, and 18 bases lay in between. Per germline, CDR1 SEHNR and CDR2 FQNEAQ (reference sequence). The CDR3 sequence is 17 residues long. The chain's CDR3 is CASSLGWVGDSTDTQYF. CDR3 DNA sequence: TGTGCCAGCAGCCTAGGCTGGGTCGGGGACAGCACAGATACGCAGTATTTT.

J is TRBJ2-1 and V is TRBV11-1, with unresolved D. Trimming pared 5 bases from V and 7 bases from J, leaving 3 bases between. The CDR3 runs to 10 residues. CDR1 SGHAT and CDR2 FQDESV come from the germline V gene (reference sequence). This chain's CDR3 is CASSRNEQFF. CDR3 DNA sequence: TGTGCCAGCAGCCGGAATGAGCAGTTCTTC.